Shown below are 23 T cell receptor beta chains from a single sample sequenced in a study of cytomegalovirus exposure and HLA in healthy donors. Amplification used 60 Vbeta primers and 13 Jbeta primers. Clones were sequenced by immunoSEQ multiplex PCR, and TCRdb holds only the in-frame ones, with some missing. The repertoire has over 100,000 clones, about 73% of them found once; the top ten carry 3.3%. The sample comprised PBMCs. The receptors stem from a woman aged 25 to 39 in good health and CMV-seropositive.

The gene calls are TRBV9 and TRBJ1-2; the D gene is possibly TRBD1 (6 bases). Trimming left V 4 bases short and J 2 bases short, with 18 bases between. Germline CDR1 reads SGDLS; CDR2 reads YYNGEE. The CDR3 runs 16 residues. CDR3 protein: CASSPTRGGNNYGYTF. DNA for the CDR3: TGTGCCAGCAGCCCCACGAGAGGGGGTAACAACTATGGCTACACCTTC.

V gene TRBV5-1 combines with J gene TRBJ2-5, with a possible D match to TRBD1 (6 bases). The V gene's germline CDR1 is SGHRS and CDR2 YFSETQ. V lost 6 bases to trimming and J lost 5 bases, with 20 bases between them. The CDR3 covers 15 residues. The CDR3 DNA reads TGCGCCAGCACGAAGCGAAAGGACAGAGAGGAGACCCAGTACTTC. Translating it yields CASTKRKDREETQYF.

J is TRBJ1-6 and V is TRBV11-2, with D maybe TRBD1 (5 bases). Trimming left V 0 bases short and J 9 bases short, with 12 bases between. Per germline, CDR1 SGHAT and CDR2 FQNNGV. The CDR3 loop spans 15 amino acids. CDR3: CASSLERGVGSPLHF. In DNA form, the CDR3 reads TGTGCCAGCAGCTTAGAACGGGGGGTGGGTTCACCCCTCCACTTT.

This chain joins TRBV7-2 and TRBJ1-1; TRBD1 matches 8 bases. The CDR3 is made up of 16 amino acids. Germline V gives CDR1 SGHTA, CDR2 FQGNSA. Trimming at V came to 2 bases and at J to 0 bases, leaving 5 bases not matched to a gene. CDR3 in amino acids: CASSLRLQGVNTEAFF. DNA of the CDR3: TGTGCCAGCAGCTTACGGTTACAGGGGGTGAACACTGAAGCTTTCTTT.

The CDR3 loop is CASSLGASQETQYF. CDR3 sequence (DNA): TGTGCCAGCAGCTTGGGGGCCTCCCAAGAGACCCAGTACTTC. The chain couples TRBV5-4 to TRBJ2-5, with D unclear. The CDR3 has 14 residues. V dropped 0 bases and J dropped 1 base, with 7 bases sitting between them. Germline V CDR1 and CDR2: SGHNT, YYREEE (reference sequence).

The chain uses TRBV11-2 and TRBJ2-5, with a possible D match to TRBD2 (6 bases). The CDR3 runs to 19 residues. Germline CDR1 is SGHAT and CDR2 is FQNNGV. V was shortened by 5 bases and J by 6 bases, with 31 bases between the two germline ends. The CDR3 loop reads CASSRRSSEGMAPRKTQYF. The CDR3 DNA is TGTGCCAGCAGCCGCCGGTCTAGCGAAGGAATGGCCCCCAGAAAGACCCAGTACTTC.

Worth noting for this clone: The junction departs from the called germline gene at one end, perhaps through a read error. This chain uses TRBV27 with TRBJ1-2; tentatively, D is TRBD1 (5 bases). The CDR3 spans 10 residues. Germline V lookup: CDR1 MNHEY, CDR2 SMNVEV (reference sequence). The DNA of the CDR3 is TGTGCCAGCAGTTTATGGGGGGACCTCTTC. It is translated as CASSLWGDLF.

The rearrangement links TRBV7-9 to TRBJ1-2; 7 bases are a match to TRBD1. In germline, CDR1 is SEHNR, CDR2 FQNEAQ (reference sequence). V trimming: 5 bases; J trimming: 6 bases; junction bases outside the gene matches: 18. CDR3 size: 17 residues. The DNA of the CDR3 is TGTGCCAGCAGCCTGAGTCTGACAGGGATGGAGGAGGATGGCTACACCTTC. It codes for CASSLSLTGMEEDGYTF.

The chain uses TRBV11-2 and TRBJ1-3; TRBD1 aligns across 9 bases. The V and J ends lost 5 bases and 1 base, in that order; junction bases with no gene match: 3. CDR3 length: 15 amino acids. Per the germline V gene, CDR1 is SGHAT and CDR2 is FQNNGV. DNA for the CDR3: TGTGCCAGCAGCAGGGGACAGGGTTCTGGAAACACCATATATTTT. Translated, it gives CASSRGQGSGNTIYF. Full variable domain (remainder filled in from reference TRBV11-2 and TRBJ1-3): EAGVAQSPRYKIIEKRQSVAFWCNPISGHATLYWYQQILGQGPKLLIQFQNNGVVDDSQLPKDRFSAERLKGVDSTLKIQPAKLEDSAVYLCASSRGQGSGNTIYFGEGSWLTVV.

This chain connects TRBV6-6 to TRBJ1-1, with TRBD1 as a possible D gene (6 bases). This CDR3 comprises 13 residues. CDR1 MNHNY and CDR2 SVGAGI come from the germline V gene (reference sequence). Trimming left V 0 bases short and J 5 bases short, with 7 bases between. CDR3 residues: CASSYSGQTEAFF. Here the CDR3 DNA reads TGTGCCAGCAGTTACTCCGGACAGACTGAAGCTTTCTTT.

Worth noting for this clone: Other DNA sequences in this sample translate to the same CDR3. This rearrangement joins TRBV28 to TRBJ2-4; TRBD2 aligns across 7 bases. From germline, CDR1 is MDHEN and CDR2 SYDVKM. This CDR3 contains 13 residues. Trimming took 6 bases from V and 5 from J; bases not matched to a gene: 4. Here the CDR3 reads CASSVRGENIQYF. The DNA for the CDR3 is TGTGCCAGCAGCGTACGGGGGGAAAACATTCAGTACTTC.

CDR3 nucleotides: TGTGCCAGCAGCTTTGGCGGCCGGGGAACCTACGAGCAGTACTTC. Amino acids: CASSFGGRGTYEQYF. This chain uses TRBV6-1 with TRBJ2-7, with D possibly being TRBD2 (5 bases). The CDR3 sequence is 15 residues long. V dropped 6 bases and J dropped 2 bases, with 17 bases sitting between them. Germline lookup yields CDR1 MNHNS and CDR2 SASEGT.

The J gene is TRBJ1-3, the V gene TRBV5-8, with D hard to call. CDR3 length: 13 residues. Trimming stripped 7 bases from V and 4 bases from J, with 12 bases between. CDR1 SGHTS and CDR2 YDEGEE come from the germline V gene. DNA for the CDR3: TGTGCCAGCCGCCTAGTCGGCGGAAACACCATATATTTT. Its translation: CASRLVGGNTIYF. The full variable domain, completed using reference TRBV5-8 and TRBJ1-3, is EAGVTQSPTHLIKTRGQQATLRCSPISGHTSVYWYQQALGLGLQFLLWYDEGEERNRGNFPPRFSGRQFPNYSSELNVNALELEDSALYLCASRLVGGNTIYFGEGSWLTVV.

This clone appeared once. This chain connects TRBV4-1 to TRBJ1-2; 8 bases match TRBD1. Trimming cost V 3 bases and J 13 bases; bases outside gene matches: 10. This CDR3 is built from 13 residues. Germline assignment: CDR1 MGHRA and CDR2 YSYEKL. The CDR3 DNA is TGCGCCAGCAGCCAGGGGAGGACAGGGCCTGCCACCTTC. It is translated as CASSQGRTGPATF.

This chain connects TRBV4-3 to TRBJ2-1; tentatively, D is TRBD1 (6 bases). The CDR3 consists of 14 residues. Germline V CDR1 and CDR2: LGHNA, YSLEER. V lost 3 bases and J lost 8, with 14 bases in between. The CDR3 bases are TGCGCCAGCAGCCAGCCGGGACAAGGGCATGAGCAGTTCTTC. As protein: CASSQPGQGHEQFF.

This clone appeared a single time. V is TRBV7-2 and J is TRBJ2-1; 9 bases are a match to TRBD2. After removal of 2 bases from V and 6 bases from J, the junction contained 5 bases not matched to a gene. CDR3 length: 15 amino acids. Germline CDR1 SGHTA, CDR2 FQGNSA. The CDR3 DNA reads as TGTGCCAGCAGCTTAAGGACTAGCGAGCGCAATGAGCAGTTCTTC. This sequence encodes CASSLRTSERNEQFF.

The rearrangement joins TRBV27 to TRBJ2-1; D possibly corresponds to TRBD1 (5 bases). Trimming shortened V by 7 bases and J by 3 bases, and 13 bases separated the two germline ends. This CDR3 region has 14 residues. Germline CDR1 is MNHEY and CDR2 is SMNVEV (reference sequence). CDR3 loop: CASKGPALYNEQFF. CDR3 nucleotides: TGTGCCAGCAAGGGGCCCGCCCTCTACAATGAGCAGTTCTTC.

This chain uses TRBV6-5 with TRBJ1-5; TRBD1 matches at 7 bases. Looked up from germline, CDR1 is MNHEY and CDR2 is SVGAGI. With 6 bases clipped from V and 7 bases from J, the junction kept 6 bases outside the gene matches. The CDR3 is 13 residues long. The CDR3 DNA reads TGTGCCAGCAGAGCACAGGGGTTACAGCCCCAGCATTTT. Translated, it gives CASRAQGLQPQHF.

This clone was counted between two and nine times. The sample carries other DNA sequences with the same CDR3. The chain is built from TRBV2 and TRBJ1-1; TRBD1 agrees at 9 bases. The CDR3 is 13 residues long. Germline V gene lookup returns CDR1 SNHLY and CDR2 FYNNEI. The junction had 3 bases not matched to a gene; V was cut back by 6 bases and J by 4 bases. CDR3 protein: CASRKTGGTEAFF. The CDR3 DNA is TGTGCCAGCAGGAAGACAGGGGGCACTGAAGCTTTCTTT.

A remark on this clone: One end of the junction fails to match germline, which may point to a read error. The chain is built from TRBV7-9 and TRBJ2-5, with D hard to call. Germline-derived CDR1 and CDR2 are SEHNR and FQNEAQ (reference sequence). The CDR3 has 14 residues. Here the CDR3 reads CSSKSTTNLGTQYF. In DNA, the CDR3 is TGTTCCAGCAAGTCAACTACGAATTTGGGGACCCAGTACTTC.

Points on this clone: It is likely a read error, because the conserved phenylalanine at the end of the CDR3 is missing. The gene calls are TRBV5-1 and TRBJ1-2, with 7 bases matching TRBD1. The CDR3 runs 16 residues. The V gene's germline CDR1 is SGHRS and CDR2 YFSETQ. Germline trimming cut 4 bases from V and 2 bases from J; bases unmatched to any gene: 11. CDR3 coding DNA: TGCGCCAGCAGCCACCCGTCCCAGACAGGGAACTATGGCTACACCCTC. Its translation: CASSHPSQTGNYGYTL.

The chain carries TRBV6-1 and TRBJ1-3; no firm D call. V was shortened by 3 bases and J by 4 bases, with 13 bases between the two germline ends. The CDR3 runs to 15 residues. Germline lookup yields CDR1 MNHNS and CDR2 SASEGT. The CDR3 DNA is TGTGCCAGCAGTGATCCTCGAGTTTCGGGAAACACCATATATTTT. Its protein product is CASSDPRVSGNTIYF.

The chain uses TRBV4-2 and TRBJ1-2; TRBD1 agrees at 8 bases. The germline V gene encodes CDR1 LGHNA and CDR2 YNFKEQ. The J segment lost 5 bases and the V segment lost 0 bases, leaving 5 bases of the junction unmatched. The CDR3 contains 15 residues. The CDR3 here is CASSQEATGAYGYTF. CDR3 DNA sequence: TGTGCCAGCAGCCAAGAGGCGACAGGGGCTTATGGCTACACCTTC.